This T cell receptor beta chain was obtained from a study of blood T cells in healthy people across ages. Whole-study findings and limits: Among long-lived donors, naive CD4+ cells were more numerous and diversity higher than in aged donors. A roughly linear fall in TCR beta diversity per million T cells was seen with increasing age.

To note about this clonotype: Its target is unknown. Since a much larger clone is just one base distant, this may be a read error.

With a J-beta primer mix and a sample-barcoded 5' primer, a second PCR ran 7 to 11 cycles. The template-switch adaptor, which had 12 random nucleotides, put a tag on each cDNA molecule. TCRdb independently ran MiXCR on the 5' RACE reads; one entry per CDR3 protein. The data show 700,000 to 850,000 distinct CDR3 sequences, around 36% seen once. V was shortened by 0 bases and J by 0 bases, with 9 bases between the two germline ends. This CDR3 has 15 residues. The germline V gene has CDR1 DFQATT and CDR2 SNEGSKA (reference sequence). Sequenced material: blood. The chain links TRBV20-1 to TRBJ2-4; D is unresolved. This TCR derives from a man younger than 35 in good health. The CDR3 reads CSARDVKIAKNIQYF. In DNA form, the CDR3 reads TGCAGTGCTAGAGATGTGAAAATAGCCAAAAACATTCAGTACTTC.